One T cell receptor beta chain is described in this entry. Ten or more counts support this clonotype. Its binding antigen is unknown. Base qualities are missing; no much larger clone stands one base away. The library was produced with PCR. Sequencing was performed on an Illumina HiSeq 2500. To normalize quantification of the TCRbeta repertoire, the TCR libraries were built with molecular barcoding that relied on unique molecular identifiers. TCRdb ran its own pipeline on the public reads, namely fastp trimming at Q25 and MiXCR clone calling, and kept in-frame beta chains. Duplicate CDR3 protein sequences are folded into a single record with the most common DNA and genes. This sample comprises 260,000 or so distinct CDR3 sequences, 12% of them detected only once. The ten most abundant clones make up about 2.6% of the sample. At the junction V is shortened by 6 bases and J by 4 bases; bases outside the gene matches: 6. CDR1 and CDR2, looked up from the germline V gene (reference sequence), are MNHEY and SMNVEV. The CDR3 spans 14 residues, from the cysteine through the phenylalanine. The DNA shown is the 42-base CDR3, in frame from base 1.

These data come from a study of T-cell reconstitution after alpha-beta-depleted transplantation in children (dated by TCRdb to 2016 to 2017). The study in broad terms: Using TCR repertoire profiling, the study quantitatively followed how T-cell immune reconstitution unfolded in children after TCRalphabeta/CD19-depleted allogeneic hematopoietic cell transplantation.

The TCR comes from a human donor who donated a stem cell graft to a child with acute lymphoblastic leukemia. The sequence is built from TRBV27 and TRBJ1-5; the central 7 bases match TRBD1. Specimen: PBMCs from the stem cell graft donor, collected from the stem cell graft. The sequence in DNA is TGTGCCAGCAGGCCGGGACAGAGGAATCAGCCCCAGCATTTT. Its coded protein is CASRPGQRNQPQHF.